This TCR beta chain appears in the sequencing data of a study of regulatory T cells in long-lasting Graves disease. V gave up 2 bases and J gave up 8 bases, with 12 bases separating them. CDR1 and CDR2 (germline): MNHEY, SMNVEV (reference sequence). The CDR3 is 14 amino acids. CDR3 regions were amplified by Arm-PCR using iRepertoire HTBI primers to build TCR beta libraries. TCRdb passed the multiplex PCR reads through MiXCR, listing each CDR3 protein once. The sample comprises roughly 300,000 distinct CDR3 sequences, approximately 20% of which are singletons, and about 56% rests with the top ten. Time point: persistent/refractory GD, antithyroid drugs over 5 years with positive TRAb. The TCR library was made from RNA extracted from PBMCs. The authors drew 7 to 10 milliliters of peripheral blood into EDTA tubes. There are a few counts of this clonotype. One base away lies a much larger clone, so this may be a sequencing read error.

The gene calls are TRBV27 and TRBJ1-4; D gene ambiguous. The starting material was peripheral blood mononuclear cells (PBMCs), obtained when the disease was refractory, from a patient treated with antithyroid drugs. This clonotype was sampled from a female donor with Graves disease. The CDR3: CASSLIRGTEKLFF. For the CDR3, the DNA is TGTGCCAGCAGTTTAATTCGGGGAACCGAAAAACTGTTTTTT.